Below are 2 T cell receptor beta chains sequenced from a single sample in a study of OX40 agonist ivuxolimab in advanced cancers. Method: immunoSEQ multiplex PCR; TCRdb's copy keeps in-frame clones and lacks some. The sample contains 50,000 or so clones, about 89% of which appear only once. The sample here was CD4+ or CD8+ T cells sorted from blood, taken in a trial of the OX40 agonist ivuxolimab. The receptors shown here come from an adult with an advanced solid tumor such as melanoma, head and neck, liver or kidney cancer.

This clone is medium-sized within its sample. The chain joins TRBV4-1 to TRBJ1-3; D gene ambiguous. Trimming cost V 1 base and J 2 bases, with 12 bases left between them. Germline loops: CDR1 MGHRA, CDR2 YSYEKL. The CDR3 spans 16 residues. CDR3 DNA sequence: TGCGCCAGCAGCCAAGGTGCGACTAACCCTGGAAACACCATATATTTT. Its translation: CASSQGATNPGNTIYF.

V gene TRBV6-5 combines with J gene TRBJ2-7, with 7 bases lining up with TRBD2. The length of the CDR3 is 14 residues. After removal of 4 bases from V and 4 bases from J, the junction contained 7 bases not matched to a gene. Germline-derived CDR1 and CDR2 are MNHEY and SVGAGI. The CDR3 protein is CASSFSRGLYEQYF. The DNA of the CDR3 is TGTGCCAGCAGTTTCTCGCGGGGGTTGTACGAGCAGTACTTC.